This record concerns one T cell receptor beta chain sequence. This clonotype occurred many times. Its antigen remains undetermined. No clone much larger than this one lies a single base away; base qualities are absent. Taken from the germline V gene, the CDR1 and CDR2 loops are SGHRS and YFSETQ. V and J are truncated by 0 bases and 7 bases respectively, leaving an intervening sequence of 23 bases. The CDR3 has 18 amino acids, counting the end cysteine and phenylalanine. Only the CDR3 DNA stays, 54 bases, in frame from base 1. This sample is drawn from a study of CD8 T cells in ankylosing spondylitis (dated by TCRdb to the late 2010s). Background on the whole study: The study profiled T cell receptor beta repertoires in healthy donors and ankylosing spondylitis patients to find disease-linked TCR variants. In total, the full study cohort was made up of 110 or so healthy donors and 25 or so ankylosing spondylitis patients. Peripheral blood was sampled, and synovial fluid was also collected from ankylosing spondylitis patients. Findings and caveats that apply to the study as a whole: The disease-linked clones showed a CD8+ phenotype and occurred at relatively low frequencies in peripheral blood. A TCR beta motif made up of about eight highly homologous amino acid variants appeared to be characteristic of blood from ankylosing spondylitis patients. The disease-linked clones were reported as significantly enriched in matched synovial fluid samples from ankylosing spondylitis patients. Some of the motif variants had been reported before in the synovial fluid and blood of reactive arthritis patients, a finding that suggests common disease-initiation mechanisms.

Sequencing used an Illumina HiSeq 2500. Quantitative 5'-RACE with molecular barcodes was the method used to prepare the TCR beta libraries. The authors' analysis ran thus. Disease-linked TCR variants were identified with a new computational method built on a probabilistic model of VDJ rearrangement. The public reads were run again by TCRdb, first through fastp at Q25 and then through MiXCR, and only productive beta chains were kept. CDR3 protein duplicates are merged, each entry listing the most common genes and DNA. These V and J calls originate from TCRdb's pipeline instead of the authors' own analysis. The sample table lists more than 400,000 distinct CDR3 sequences, roughly 5% of them with a count of one. The ten largest clonotypes hold under 4.5% of the sample.

The receptor was derived from a male donor with ankylosing spondylitis. Sequencing was done on a sample of blood, either unsorted or a sorted T cell fraction (not recorded which). The rearrangement joined TRBV5-1 to TRBJ2-1, with no confidently assigned D gene. The CDR3 protein: CASSLAGSTPPGRNEQFF. Read as DNA, the sequence is TGCGCCAGCAGCTTGGCGGGTTCAACACCCCCAGGAAGGAATGAGCAGTTCTTC.